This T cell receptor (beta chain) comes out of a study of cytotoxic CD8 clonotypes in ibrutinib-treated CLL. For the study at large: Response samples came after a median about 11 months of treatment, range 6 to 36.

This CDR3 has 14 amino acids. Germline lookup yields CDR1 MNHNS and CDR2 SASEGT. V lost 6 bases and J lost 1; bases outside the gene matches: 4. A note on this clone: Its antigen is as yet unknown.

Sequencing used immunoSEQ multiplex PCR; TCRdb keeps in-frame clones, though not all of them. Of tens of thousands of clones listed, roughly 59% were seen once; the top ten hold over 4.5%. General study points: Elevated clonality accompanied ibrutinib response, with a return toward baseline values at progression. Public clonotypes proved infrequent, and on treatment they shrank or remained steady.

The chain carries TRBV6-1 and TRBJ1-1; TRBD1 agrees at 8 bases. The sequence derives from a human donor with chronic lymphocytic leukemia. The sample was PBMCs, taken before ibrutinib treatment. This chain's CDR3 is CASSDRGPNTEAFF. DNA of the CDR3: TGTGCCAGCAGCGACAGGGGACCGAACACTGAAGCTTTCTTT.